What follows are 30 T cell receptor beta chains derived from one specimen sequenced in a study of beta chain features in type 1 diabetes. Antigen specificity for these receptors is unknown. TCRB transcripts that were expressed got sequenced, as all of the isolated RNA had been reverse transcribed. Using immunoSEQ multiplex PCR, the repertoire was profiled, and TCRdb retains in-frame clones only, with some absent. This table holds over 25,000 clones, around three fifths found once. Study-level points and caveats: TCRB CDR3s from Type 1 diabetes patients were moderately but significantly shorter in all four CD4+ subsets.

The material sequenced was Tregs from blood. The origin of the receptors is a woman between 18 and 30 years old with type 1 diabetes.

The chain recombines TRBV6-5 with TRBJ2-7, with a possible D match to TRBD1 (5 bases). This CDR3 is built from 15 residues. Germline values: CDR1 MNHEY, CDR2 SVGAGI. Trimming cost V 5 bases and J 3 bases, with 17 bases left between them. The CDR3, as DNA: TGTGCCAGCAGTACCACCTCCCAGGGCGGCTACGAGCAGTACTTC. It translates to CASSTTSQGGYEQYF.

This clone is labeled as medium-sized. The J gene is TRBJ2-4, the V gene TRBV7-2, with D perhaps TRBD1 (7 bases). Germline V CDR1 and CDR2: SGHTA, FQGNSA. The CDR3 is 18 residues long. V dropped 3 bases and J dropped 0 bases, with 18 bases sitting between them. The CDR3 DNA is TGTGCCAGCAGCTTGGAGGGGGCGGGATCGCTAGCCAAAAACATTCAGTACTTC. Its protein product is CASSLEGAGSLAKNIQYF.

The rearrangement links TRBV28 to TRBJ1-5; possibly TRBD1 for D (5 bases). V lost 8 bases to trimming and J lost 1 base, with 12 bases between them. Per germline, CDR1 MDHEN and CDR2 SYDVKM. The CDR3 contains 14 residues. DNA of the CDR3: TGTGCCAGCCGAAATCAGGGCAGCAATCAGCCCCAGCATTTT. Translated: CASRNQGSNQPQHF.

The rearrangement joins TRBV5-6 to TRBJ2-7; a possible D gene is TRBD1 (5 bases). The germline V and J ends were trimmed by 0 bases and 1 base, with 8 bases remaining between them. This CDR3 is 14 amino acids long. From germline, CDR1 is SGHDT and CDR2 YYEEEE. The CDR3 protein is CASSLGQHSYEQYV. CDR3 DNA sequence: TGTGCCAGCAGCTTGGGACAGCATTCCTACGAGCAGTACGTC.

The gene calls are TRBV2 and TRBJ1-4; 7 bases align to TRBD1. The germline CDR1 and CDR2 sequences are SNHLY and FYNNEI. V dropped 5 bases and J dropped 8; count of bases not matched to a gene: 8. The CDR3 contains 14 residues. The CDR3 reads CASSSRGSGEKLFF. In nucleotides, the CDR3 is TGTGCCAGCAGTAGCAGGGGGTCTGGGGAAAAACTGTTTTTT.

The chain carries TRBV29-1 and TRBJ2-3; TRBD2 matches at 11 bases. The CDR3 runs to 15 residues. From germline, CDR1 is SQVTM and CDR2 ANQGSEA. V trimming: 7 bases; J trimming: 0 bases; junction bases outside the gene matches: 6. DNA of the CDR3: TGCAGCGCTGGGATAGCGGGAGGGAGCACAGATACGCAGTATTTT. Amino acid sequence: CSAGIAGGSTDTQYF.

This clone was recorded a few times. This chain uses TRBV5-4 with TRBJ2-5; 8 bases agree with TRBD2. CDR3 length: 15 residues. Per the germline V gene, CDR1 is SGHNT and CDR2 is YYREEE (reference sequence). The V and J ends lost 0 bases and 5 bases, in that order; junction bases with no gene match: 6. The CDR3 DNA follows: TGTGCCAGCAGCTTGGGGGGACTAGGGAGGGAGACCCAGTACTTC. The encoded protein is CASSLGGLGRETQYF.

This clone was picked up a small number of times. The rearrangement uses TRBV19 and TRBJ2-7, with 9 bases identical to TRBD1. CDR1 is LNHDA and CDR2 is SQIVND in the germline V gene (reference sequence). V lost 4 bases and J lost 3; bases outside the gene matches: 10. This CDR3 is built from 16 residues. Here the CDR3 reads CASSKRGQGRNYEQYF. The CDR3 DNA sequence: TGTGCCAGTAGTAAGCGGGGACAGGGCAGAAACTACGAGCAGTACTTC.

This chain joins TRBV6-5 and TRBJ2-7; 11 positions match TRBD1. Germline CDR1 is MNHEY and CDR2 is SVGAGI. Unmatched junction bases numbered 6, after V lost 10 bases and J lost 1 base. This CDR3 has 14 amino acids. The CDR3 loop is CATWDRGSSYEQYV. The CDR3, as DNA: TGTGCCACCTGGGACAGGGGGTCATCCTACGAGCAGTACGTC.

The chain is built from TRBV6-5 and TRBJ2-5; D gene uncertain. The CDR3 is 13 residues long. The V gene's germline CDR1 is MNHEY and CDR2 SVGAGI. With 2 bases removed from V and 5 bases from J, the gap between germline ends came to 9 bases. This CDR3 is CASSYQELETQYF. CDR3 nucleotide sequence: TGTGCCAGCAGTTACCAGGAACTGGAGACCCAGTACTTC.

The V gene is TRBV4-3, the J gene TRBJ2-5; 8 nucleotides line up with TRBD1. The CDR3 is 15 amino acids. Germline trimming cut 1 base from V and 7 bases from J; bases unmatched to any gene: 8. The germline gives CDR1 LGHNA, CDR2 YSLEER. For the CDR3, the DNA is TGCGCCAGCAGCCAAGTCTCCCAGGGGGCGGCGACCCAGTACTTC. It translates to CASSQVSQGAATQYF.

This chain joins TRBV6-5 and TRBJ1-2; D is unclear. CDR3 length: 13 amino acids. Germline V gives CDR1 MNHEY, CDR2 SVGAGI. V was cut by 2 bases and J by 4 bases, with 8 bases left in between. The DNA of the CDR3 is TGTGCCAGCAGTTACGCGGGATCCTATGGCTACACCTTC. Residues: CASSYAGSYGYTF.

This clone was detected once. The chain employs TRBV4-1 and TRBJ1-4; D unclear. The germline gives CDR1 MGHRA, CDR2 YSYEKL. The CDR3 covers 15 residues. Trimming pared 1 base from V and 5 bases from J, leaving 11 bases between. CDR3 nucleotides: TGCGCCAGCAGCCAAGCGAGCGGGGTAAATGAAAAACTGTTTTTT. It codes for CASSQASGVNEKLFF.

This sequence joins TRBV7-9 and TRBJ1-1; 11 bases map to TRBD1. This CDR3 comprises 16 residues. The ends lost 4 bases at V and 7 bases at J; junction bases unmatched: 11. Germline V lookup: CDR1 SEHNR, CDR2 FQNEAQ (reference sequence). The CDR3 nucleotides read TGTGCCAGCAGCTCAGACTTCGGACAGGGGGCTAGTGAAGCTTTCTTT. Translating it yields CASSSDFGQGASEAFF.

The chain links TRBV18 to TRBJ2-2; D is undetermined. This CDR3 has 13 amino acids. Germline V gives CDR1 KGHSH, CDR2 LQKENI. The germline V and J ends were trimmed by 2 bases and 3 bases, with 4 bases remaining between them. As DNA, the CDR3 is TGTGCCAGCTCACCAGCGCACACCGGGGAGCTGTTTTTT. Its protein product is CASSPAHTGELFF. Based on the CDR3 plus reference TRBV18 and TRBJ2-2, the full variable domain is NAGVMQNPRHLVRRRGQEARLRCSPMKGHSHVYWYRQLPEEGLKFMVYLQKENIIDESGMPKERFSAEFPKEGPSILRIQQVVRGDSAAYFCASSPAHTGELFFGEGSRLTVL.

The genes are TRBV11-2 and TRBJ2-2; 12 positions agree with TRBD2. This CDR3 is 19 amino acids long. Germline CDR1 SGHAT, CDR2 FQNNGV. With 4 bases clipped from V and 7 bases from J, the junction kept 16 bases outside the gene matches. The CDR3 nucleotides are TGTGCCAGCAGCTCCCATTCTACTAGCGGGAGGTACTATGGCGGGGAGCTGTTTTTT. Translation: CASSSHSTSGRYYGGELFF.

The V gene is TRBV18, the J gene TRBJ2-7, with a weak D call TRBD2 (6 bases). The CDR3 extends over 14 amino acids. Germline assignment: CDR1 KGHSH and CDR2 LQKENI. The germline V and J ends were trimmed by 4 bases and 3 bases, with 13 bases remaining between them. The CDR3 loop is CASSRRGTNYEQYV. CDR3 nucleotide sequence: TGTGCCAGCTCACGGCGGGGAACGAACTACGAGCAGTACGTC.

V gene TRBV30 combines with J gene TRBJ2-5; possibly TRBD2 for D (6 bases). This CDR3 is 15 amino acids long. The V end was cut by 0 bases, the J end by 4 bases, with 15 bases between. Germline CDR1 GTSNPN, CDR2 SVGIG (reference sequence). The DNA of the CDR3 is TGTGCCTGGAGTGTACAGGCGGGGCCTAGAGAGACCCAGTACTTC. This encodes CAWSVQAGPRETQYF. The variable domain in full, completed from reference TRBV30 and TRBJ2-5, reads SQTIHQWPATLVQPVGSPLSLECTVEGTSNPNLYWYRQAAGRGLQLLFYSVGIGQISSEVPQNLSASRPQDRQFILSSKKLLLSDSGFYLCAWSVQAGPRETQYFGPGTRLLVL.

The CDR3 DNA sequence: TGTGCCAGCAGCTTGGAGAGGCCTTCCTACGAGCAGTACGTC. Its translation: CASSLERPSYEQYV. The J gene is TRBJ2-7, the V gene TRBV5-6; D not certain. Per germline, CDR1 SGHDT and CDR2 YYEEEE. Trimming cost V 0 bases and J 1 base, with 8 bases left between them. CDR3 length: 14 residues.

This chain connects TRBV4-3 to TRBJ2-3; D is uncertain. The CDR3 has 17 amino acids. CDR1 and CDR2 (germline): LGHNA, YSLEER. V dropped 2 bases and J dropped 0 bases, with 15 bases sitting between them. The CDR3 here is CASSQLYYTTSTDTQYF. The CDR3, as DNA: TGCGCCAGCAGCCAACTTTATTATACCACTAGCACAGATACGCAGTATTTT.

This chain joins TRBV28 and TRBJ2-1, with 7 bases aligning to TRBD2. Germline V gene sequence: CDR1 MDHEN, CDR2 SYDVKM. The CDR3 has 15 amino acids. After removal of 6 bases from V and 8 bases from J, the junction contained 13 bases not matched to a gene. The chain's CDR3 is CASSLSGSIPHEQFF. The DNA for the CDR3 is TGTGCCAGCAGCCTTAGCGGGTCCATACCCCATGAGCAGTTCTTC.

This chain connects TRBV2 to TRBJ2-3; a possible D gene is TRBD2 (6 bases). V was pared by 5 bases and J by 3 bases, with 9 bases between. This CDR3 has 13 amino acids. Germline values: CDR1 SNHLY, CDR2 FYNNEI. CDR3: CASSRDLTDTQYF. The CDR3 DNA follows: TGTGCCAGCAGTCGGGACTTAACAGATACGCAGTATTTT. The full variable domain, with the rest looked up from reference TRBV2 and TRBJ2-3, is EPEVTQTPSHQVTQMGQEVILRCVPISNHLYFYWYRQILGQKVEFLVSFYNNEISEKSEIFDDQFSVERPDGSNFTLKIRSTKLEDSAMYFCASSRDLTDTQYFGPGTRLTVL.

V is TRBV7-7 and J is TRBJ2-3, with 11 bases fitting TRBD2. CDR3 length: 15 residues. Germline V gene lookup returns CDR1 SSHAT and CDR2 FNYEAQ (reference sequence). V was pared by 1 base and J by 3 bases, with 0 bases of the junction left unmatched. The CDR3 loop reads CASSLGLAGTDTQYF. The CDR3 DNA is TGTGCCAGCAGCTTAGGACTAGCGGGAACAGATACGCAGTATTTT.

This clone was detected only a few times. V usage is TRBV19 and J usage is TRBJ2-2; D is perhaps TRBD1 (6 bases). Germline assignment: CDR1 LNHDA and CDR2 SQIVND (reference sequence). This CDR3 comprises 14 residues. V was cut by 3 bases and J by 8 bases, with 13 bases left in between. The CDR3 loop is CASSIFRGSGELFF. CDR3 nucleotides: TGTGCCAGTAGTATCTTTAGGGGGTCGGGGGAGCTGTTTTTT.

The chain employs TRBV6-1 and TRBJ1-5; possible D gene TRBD1, 5 bases. This CDR3 has 15 amino acids. Trimming pared 6 bases from V and 5 bases from J, leaving 17 bases between. The germline CDR1 and CDR2 sequences are MNHNS and SASEGT. The CDR3 nucleotides are TGTGCCAGCAGCCACGGAAGGGGTATGGATCAGCCCCAGCATTTT. Residues: CASSHGRGMDQPQHF.

This clone came up a few times. The gene calls are TRBV4-1 and TRBJ2-5, with 8 positions matching TRBD2. The CDR3 sequence is 17 residues long. Germline values: CDR1 MGHRA, CDR2 YSYEKL. The V and J ends lost 0 bases and 5 bases, in that order; junction bases with no gene match: 11. CDR3 sequence reads: CASSQEGAGLAWETQYF. CDR3 DNA: TGCGCCAGCAGCCAAGAAGGGGCCGGACTAGCTTGGGAGACCCAGTACTTC.

The V and J genes are TRBV30 and TRBJ2-1, with TRBD2 matching over 14 bases. Losses at the gene ends were 4 bases for V and 9 bases for J; bases not matched to a gene: 8. Germline values: CDR1 GTSNPN, CDR2 SVGIG (reference sequence). The CDR3 extends over 15 amino acids. The CDR3 region has the DNA TGTGCCTGGACCCAGGGACTAGCGGGAGAGGGTGAGCAGTTCTTC. Translation gives CAWTQGLAGEGEQFF.

Concerning this clone itself: Other DNA sequences within the sample encode an identical CDR3. The chain couples TRBV20-1 to TRBJ2-1; 9 nucleotides match TRBD2. CDR1 is DFQATT, CDR2 SNEGSKA, per germline (reference sequence). The CDR3 is made up of 11 amino acids. J was trimmed by 10 bases and V by 5 bases; bases with no gene match: 3. For the CDR3, the DNA is TGCAGTGCTTTCGCGGGAGGGGAGCAGTTCTTC. Residues: CSAFAGGEQFF.

The chain combines TRBV19 with TRBJ1-2; 9 nucleotides agree with TRBD1. The J segment lost 4 bases and the V segment lost 4 bases, leaving 7 bases of the junction unmatched. This CDR3 is built from 15 residues. CDR1 LNHDA and CDR2 SQIVND come from the germline V gene (reference sequence). The CDR3 protein is CASSTPGQGIYGYTF. The CDR3 nucleotides are TGTGCCAGTAGTACACCGGGACAGGGAATCTATGGCTACACCTTC.

This clone was counted only a few times. The chain has TRBV18 and TRBJ2-2; the D gene is possibly TRBD1 (5 bases). This CDR3 region has 13 residues. In germline, CDR1 is KGHSH, CDR2 LQKENI. V lost 4 bases and J lost 9, with 12 bases in between. The CDR3 DNA is TGTGCCAGCTCACGTTCCAGGGATAGGGAGCTGTTTTTT. It encodes CASSRSRDRELFF.